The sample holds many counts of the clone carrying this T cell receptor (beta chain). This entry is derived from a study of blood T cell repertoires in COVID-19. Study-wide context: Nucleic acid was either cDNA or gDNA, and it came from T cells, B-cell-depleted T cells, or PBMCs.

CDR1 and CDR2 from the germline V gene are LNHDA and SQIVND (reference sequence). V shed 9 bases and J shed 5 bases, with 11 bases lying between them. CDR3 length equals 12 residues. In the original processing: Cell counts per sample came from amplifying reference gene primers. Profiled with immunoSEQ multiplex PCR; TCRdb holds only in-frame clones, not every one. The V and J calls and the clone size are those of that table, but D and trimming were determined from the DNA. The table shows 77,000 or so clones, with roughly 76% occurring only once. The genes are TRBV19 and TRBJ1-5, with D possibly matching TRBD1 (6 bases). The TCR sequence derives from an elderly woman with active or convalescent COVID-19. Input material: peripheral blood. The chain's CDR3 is CASAQGYQPQHF. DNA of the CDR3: TGTGCCAGCGCACAGGGTTATCAGCCCCAGCATTTT.